The 7 T cell receptor beta chains listed next were all sequenced from one sample in a study of radiation and T cells in renal cell carcinoma. Libraries were prepared by immunoSEQ multiplex PCR; TCRdb keeps only in-frame clonotypes and omits some of them. The sample yields some 120,000 clones, 81% seen once. Time point described: blood 2 weeks post-SBRT. Treatment denoted: 15 Gy SBRT to primary tumor, nephrectomy 4 weeks later. Source: blood, taken from a patient whose treatment included radiotherapy and nephrectomy. These TCRs come from a woman aged 55-70 years with renal cell carcinoma.

The V call is TRBV6-1, the J call TRBJ1-6; D call uncertain. V shed 4 bases and J shed 6 bases, with 13 bases lying between them. The CDR3 consists of 15 residues. In germline, CDR1 is MNHNS, CDR2 SASEGT. The CDR3 DNA reads TGTGCCAGCAGTGGTCTATCCGGGTTTAATTCACCCCTCCACTTT. Residues: CASSGLSGFNSPLHF.

In its sample, this clone was seen once. This rearrangement joins TRBV7-3 to TRBJ1-4; 10 positions agree with TRBD1. Unmatched junction bases numbered 5, after V lost 5 bases and J lost 5 bases. This CDR3 spans 15 amino acids. CDR1 SGHTA and CDR2 FQGTGA come from the germline V gene. CDR3 sequence: CASSRTGGPNEKLFF. The CDR3 DNA sequence: TGTGCCAGCAGCCGGACAGGGGGTCCCAATGAAAAACTGTTTTTT.

This clone was recorded once. The chain uses TRBV4-3 and TRBJ2-3; D is possibly TRBD2 (5 bases). The CDR3 has 15 amino acids. From germline, CDR1 is LGHNA and CDR2 YSLEER. Trimming pared 1 base from V and 1 base from J, leaving 9 bases between. Here the CDR3 reads CASSQARRGTDTQYF. The CDR3 region has the DNA TGCGCCAGCAGCCAAGCCCGGCGGGGCACAGATACGCAGTATTTT.

V and J are TRBV5-1 and TRBJ2-1; 7 nucleotides match TRBD2. Germline V CDR1 and CDR2: SGHRS, YFSETQ. V shed 5 bases, J shed 0 bases, and the junction held 5 bases outside the gene matches. This CDR3 has 15 residues. The CDR3: CASSSAGDSYNEQFF. CDR3 nucleotide sequence: TGCGCCAGCAGTTCTGCGGGGGACTCCTACAATGAGCAGTTCTTC.

Note on this clone: One junction end disagrees with the germline gene, perhaps due to a read error. In the same sample, other DNA sequences code for this CDR3. The CDR3 reads CASSLAGRTGDLRVF. CDR3 nucleotides: TGTGCCAGCAGCTTAGCGGGGAGGACAGGGGACCTTAGGGTCTTT. The chain carries TRBV7-9 and TRBJ1-1; 9 bases are a match to TRBD1. Germline assignment: CDR1 SEHNR and CDR2 FQNEAQ (reference sequence). The length of the CDR3 is 15 residues.

Here the CDR3 reads CASSEGILSLQHF. The CDR3 bases are TGTGCCAGCAGTGAAGGAATATTGTCTCTACAGCATTTT. The genes are TRBV6-1 and TRBJ1-5; D is unclear. Germline CDR1 and CDR2: MNHNS and SASEGT. V gave up 1 base and J gave up 13 bases, with 14 bases separating them. The length of the CDR3 is 13 residues.

The chain joins TRBV6-6 to TRBJ1-2; no reliable D call. Deletions cut 0 bases from V and 6 bases from J, with 17 bases between. This CDR3 comprises 16 residues. Germline CDR1 MNHNY, CDR2 SVGAGI (reference sequence). CDR3 sequence: CASSYSSQPPPHGYTF. The CDR3 DNA sequence: TGTGCCAGCAGTTACTCGAGTCAGCCCCCTCCCCATGGCTACACCTTC.